This T cell receptor (beta chain) was observed in a study of CD8+CD57+ T cells in acquired aplastic anemia. Across the whole study: Recorded DNA amounts for sorted CD4+ and CD8+ cells had an average of 3.2 ug. As sequenced from healthy donors, CD4+ cells averaged approximately 11 million reads.

As to this clonotype: Its target is not known.

Regarding the study as a whole: Roughly 31 CD8+ CDR3 sequences occurred in both the patients and the controls.

The CDR3 covers 18 residues. Germline V gene lookup returns CDR1 MRHNA and CDR2 SNTAGT. The V and J ends lost 5 bases and 5 bases respectively, with 25 bases between them. Genomic DNA, the template, was used for profiling of the TCR beta VDJ and CDR3. Using its own MiXCR run on the reads, TCRdb lists one record per CDR3 protein. The sample lists about 190,000 distinct CDR3 sequences, 54% occurring once. The rearrangement joins TRBV6-4 to TRBJ2-1, with D perhaps assigned TRBD1 or TRBD2 (6 bases each). Sequenced material: sorted CD4+, CD8+, or CD8+CD57+ T cells (not recorded which) from PBMCs. The TCR sequence derives from a human donor in good health, serving as a control. CDR3 nucleotides: TGTGCCAGCAGTATAGAGAGGGGGGTTCCCCTGGCCGACAATGAGCAGTTCTTC. Protein: CASSIERGVPLADNEQFF.